The 9 T cell receptor beta chains reported below all come from one sample, sequenced in a study of cytomegalovirus exposure and HLA in healthy donors. Method: immunoSEQ multiplex PCR; TCRdb's copy keeps in-frame clones and lacks some. The table includes some 59,000 clones, about nine tenths detected once. The sample taken for sequencing was PBMCs. All receptors derive from a young woman in good health and CMV-seropositive.

The chain combines TRBV6-5 with TRBJ1-5; no reliable D call. V lost 8 bases, J lost 4 bases, and 15 bases lay in between. The CDR3 is made up of 14 amino acids. Germline V gene lookup returns CDR1 MNHEY and CDR2 SVGAGI. The CDR3 DNA reads as TGTGCCAGCTCCGAGACTTTGGCAAATCAGCCCCAGCATTTT. The encoded protein is CASSETLANQPQHF.

The chain employs TRBV10-3 and TRBJ2-1; the match to TRBD1 covers 7 bases. This CDR3 is 15 amino acids long. Losses at the gene ends were 2 bases for V and 3 bases for J; bases not matched to a gene: 4. Germline V gives CDR1 ENHRY, CDR2 SYGVKD. The CDR3 protein is CAISEHGQDYNEQFF. In DNA, the CDR3 is TGTGCCATCAGTGAGCACGGACAGGACTACAATGAGCAGTTCTTC.

CDR3 sequence reads: CASSQETSGGAYNEQFF. CDR3 sequence (DNA): TGTGCCAGCAGCCAAGAAACAAGCGGGGGCGCCTACAATGAGCAGTTCTTC. The chain uses TRBV4-2 and TRBJ2-1; 8 bases fit TRBD2. Germline trimming cut 0 bases from V and 2 bases from J; bases unmatched to any gene: 6. Germline V CDR1 and CDR2: LGHNA, YNFKEQ. This CDR3 is built from 17 residues.

This chain uses TRBV9 with TRBJ2-3; tentative D call: TRBD2 (6 bases). This CDR3 has 18 residues. Germline CDR1 SGDLS, CDR2 YYNGEE. V lost 3 bases and J 2 bases, leaving 22 bases between the germline ends. The CDR3 loop reads CASSGGQGGTGVTDTQYF. In DNA form, the CDR3 reads TGTGCCAGCAGCGGGGGTCAGGGAGGAACGGGGGTCACAGATACGCAGTATTTT.

This chain connects TRBV5-8 to TRBJ1-1; no definite D call. Germline V gene data show CDR1 as SGHTS and CDR2 as YDEGEE. The ends were cut back, 2 bases at V and 4 bases at J, with 9 bases in the middle. This CDR3 has 13 residues. DNA for the CDR3: TGTGCCAGCAGCTTAGGAGTCGGCACTGAAGCTTTCTTT. Translating it yields CASSLGVGTEAFF. The full variable domain, completed using reference TRBV5-8 and TRBJ1-1, is EAGVTQSPTHLIKTRGQQATLRCSPISGHTSVYWYQQALGLGLQFLLWYDEGEERNRGNFPPRFSGRQFPNYSSELNVNALELEDSALYLCASSLGVGTEAFFGQGTRLTVV.

V is TRBV27 and J is TRBJ1-1, with D hard to call. The V end was cut by 2 bases, the J end by 3 bases, with 10 bases between. The CDR3 totals 14 residues. CDR1 and CDR2 from the germline V gene are MNHEY and SMNVEV (reference sequence). CDR3 in amino acids: CASSLRGRDTEAFF. Written as DNA, the CDR3 is TGTGCCAGCAGTTTACGCGGGCGGGACACTGAAGCTTTCTTT.

This clone was seen just once. Other nucleotide sequences in the sample specify the same CDR3. The gene calls are TRBV7-9 and TRBJ1-1; 8 nucleotides match TRBD1. V was clipped by 5 bases and J by 3 bases; unmatched bases: 5. Germline values: CDR1 SEHNR, CDR2 FQNEAQ (reference sequence). CDR3 size: 14 residues. This CDR3 is CASSPGTGYTEAFF. In nucleotides, the CDR3 is TGTGCCAGCAGCCCCGGGACAGGTTACACTGAAGCTTTCTTT.

This clone was seen just once. V usage is TRBV5-1 and J usage is TRBJ1-1; D ambiguous. The CDR3 covers 14 residues. The germline V gene has CDR1 SGHRS and CDR2 YFSETQ. V shed 4 bases and J shed 0 bases, with 10 bases lying between them. CDR3 protein: CASSREGMNTEAFF. CDR3 nucleotide sequence: TGCGCCAGCAGCCGGGAAGGAATGAACACTGAAGCTTTCTTT.

The chain links TRBV5-4 to TRBJ1-3, with D uncertain. In germline, CDR1 is SGHNT, CDR2 YYREEE (reference sequence). Trimming took off 0 bases at V and 0 bases at J, with 4 bases between the two ends. CDR3 length: 14 residues. The CDR3: CASSLDNSGNTIYF. The CDR3 region has the DNA TGTGCCAGCAGCTTGGACAACTCTGGAAACACCATATATTTT.